What follows are 19 T cell receptor beta chains derived from one specimen sequenced in a study of T-cell reconstitution after alpha-beta-depleted transplantation in children (dated by TCRdb to 2016 to 2017). The intended sense of this specimen's treatment or condition label: allogeneic hematopoietic cell transplantation with graft depleted of TCRalphabeta T cells and CD19 B cells. Library creation used PCR. Sequencing was performed on an Illumina HiSeq 2500. TCR libraries were prepared with molecular barcoding, using unique molecular identifiers to normalize TCRbeta repertoire quantification. Using fastp trimming at Q25 and MiXCR clonotype assembly, TCRdb reanalyzed the public sequencing data and kept in-frame beta chains. All rows with the same CDR3 protein become a single entry with the most common DNA and genes. The table for this sample lists over 450,000 distinct CDR3 sequences; about 10% of them were counted only once. The ten largest clones take up around 2% of the sample.

Sequenced material: PBMCs, taken before TCRalphabeta/CD19-depleted stem cell transplant. The receptors come from a child between 2 and 9 years old with inherited bone marrow failure, due to receive a stem cell transplant.

This clonotype was picked up many times. The J gene is TRBJ2-7, the V gene TRBV20-1, with D tentatively TRBD1 (6 bases). Germline-derived CDR1 and CDR2 are DFQATT and SNEGSKA (reference sequence). CDR3 length: 11 amino acids. V was trimmed by 6 bases and J by 7 bases, leaving 13 bases between them. The CDR3 sequence: CSANRVREQYF. CDR3 in DNA: TGCAGTGCCAACAGGGTGAGGGAGCAGTACTTC.

This clonotype was detected ten times or more. V gene TRBV5-1 combines with J gene TRBJ2-7; 9 bases map to TRBD1. Germline values: CDR1 SGHRS, CDR2 YFSETQ. The V gene end was trimmed by 0 bases and the J gene end by 4 bases; junction bases not matched to a gene: 5. The CDR3 spans 15 residues. CDR3 coding DNA: TGCGCCAGCAGCTTGGGGGACAGGGAGTTGTACGAGCAGTACTTC. This translates into CASSLGDRELYEQYF.

This clonotype was detected only a few times. The chain has TRBV10-3 and TRBJ2-7, with 7 positions matching TRBD2. Trimming removed 0 bases from V and 1 base from J; junction bases left unmatched: 3. Germline V gene data show CDR1 as ENHRY and CDR2 as SYGVKD. This CDR3 has 15 amino acids. The CDR3 DNA reads as TGTGCCATCAGTGAGTCTGGCGGGAGTTCCTACGAGCAGTACTTC. Translating it yields CAISESGGSSYEQYF.

Many counts were recorded for this clonotype. The chain employs TRBV27 and TRBJ2-1; D unclear. CDR1 and CDR2 from the germline V gene are MNHEY and SMNVEV (reference sequence). V was cut by 0 bases and J by 9 bases, with 12 bases left in between. The CDR3 sequence is 14 residues long. The CDR3 nucleotides read TGTGCCAGCAGTTTATCTCCCTCTTTCGGTGAGCAGTTCTTC. It is translated as CASSLSPSFGEQFF.

There are a few counts of this clonotype. V usage is TRBV4-1 and J usage is TRBJ2-1, with 8 bases fitting TRBD1. V gave up 5 bases and J gave up 5 bases; unmatched junction bases: 8. Germline CDR1 and CDR2: MGHRA and YSYEKL. The CDR3 runs to 15 residues. CDR3 region: CASSSLTGAHNEQFF. CDR3 coding DNA: TGCGCCAGCAGCTCGTTGACAGGGGCTCACAATGAGCAGTTCTTC.

V usage is TRBV30 and J usage is TRBJ2-2, with D unresolved. This CDR3 contains 13 residues. With 2 bases removed from V and 6 bases from J, the gap between germline ends came to 10 bases. Germline lookup yields CDR1 GTSNPN and CDR2 SVGIG (reference sequence). The CDR3 DNA is TGTGCCTGGAGTAGACATCTCTCCGGGGAGCTGTTTTTT. Its protein product is CAWSRHLSGELFF.

Remarks on this clonotype: The junction departs from germline at one end; a sequencing error may be responsible. The CDR3, as DNA: TGTGCCCGCAGTTTAGTTCCCGTTGCTAGCGGGAGGGCCTGGAATGAGCAGTTCTTC. Encoded protein: CARSLVPVASGRAWNEQFF. The chain recombines TRBV12-3 or TRBV12-4 with TRBJ2-1; TRBD2 agrees at 12 bases. The length of the CDR3 is 19 residues.

This clonotype was counted between two and nine times. The V call is TRBV19, the J call TRBJ2-5; 9 bases match TRBD2. Trimming took 6 bases from V and 0 from J; bases not matched to a gene: 5. This CDR3 spans 15 amino acids. The germline CDR1 and CDR2 sequences are LNHDA and SQIVND (reference sequence). CDR3 coding DNA: TGTGCCAGTAGCCGACTAGCGGAATACCAAGAGACCCAGTACTTC. It translates to CASSRLAEYQETQYF.

This clonotype was seen repeatedly, ten times or more. Written as DNA, the CDR3 is TGTGCCAGCCGCCGGGGATCGGACACTGAAGCTTTCTTT. Amino acid sequence: CASRRGSDTEAFF. This chain uses TRBV6-1 with TRBJ1-1, with no clear D. V was pared by 8 bases and J by 3 bases, with 13 bases between. This CDR3 spans 13 amino acids. CDR1 and CDR2 from the germline V gene are MNHNS and SASEGT.

This clonotype was observed a few times. The rearrangement links TRBV29-1 to TRBJ2-3, with a tentative D call TRBD2 (6 bases). The CDR3 is made up of 14 amino acids. The germline CDR1 and CDR2 sequences are SQVTM and ANQGSEA. Trimming took 8 bases from V and 4 from J, leaving 19 bases between them. The CDR3 loop reads CSTEDPPGADTQYF. CDR3 nucleotides: TGCAGCACCGAGGACCCGCCGGGAGCAGATACGCAGTATTTT.

Ten or more counts support this clonotype. The chain carries TRBV20-1 and TRBJ1-5; 10 bases are a match to TRBD1. The CDR3 contains 18 residues. Germline V gene sequence: CDR1 DFQATT, CDR2 SNEGSKA (reference sequence). V was clipped by 6 bases and J by 3 bases; unmatched bases: 17. The CDR3 region is CSAPKARDRGGLNQPQHF. CDR3 DNA sequence: TGCAGTGCCCCTAAGGCCCGGGACAGGGGAGGCCTCAATCAGCCCCAGCATTTT.

This clonotype has ten or more counts. This sequence joins TRBV20-1 and TRBJ2-2; TRBD2 aligns across 8 bases. The CDR3 spans 16 residues. Germline trimming cut 6 bases from V and 6 bases from J; bases unmatched to any gene: 15. The germline gives CDR1 DFQATT, CDR2 SNEGSKA (reference sequence). As DNA, the CDR3 is TGCAGTGCCCGAGGCCCAGCGGGAGTTAAGGCCGGGGAGCTGTTTTTT. Residues: CSARGPAGVKAGELFF.

This clonotype has a count of ten or more. The chain carries TRBV19 and TRBJ2-1; 9 bases are shared with TRBD2. Losses at the gene ends were 3 bases for V and 2 bases for J; bases not matched to a gene: 2. This CDR3 spans 15 amino acids. Germline assignment: CDR1 LNHDA and CDR2 SQIVND (reference sequence). The CDR3 region has the DNA TGTGCCAGTAGTATTCTAGCGGGAACCTACAATGAGCAGTTCTTC. Its translation is CASSILAGTYNEQFF. The variable domain in full, completed from reference TRBV19 and TRBJ2-1, reads DGGITQSPKYLFRKEGQNVTLSCEQNLNHDAMYWYRQDPGQGLRLIYYSQIVNDFQKGDIAEGYSVSREKKESFPLTVTSAQKNPTAFYLCASSILAGTYNEQFFGPGTRLTVL.

V and J are TRBV28 and TRBJ2-7, with 10 nucleotides matching TRBD2. V trimming: 4 bases; J trimming: 0 bases; junction bases outside the gene matches: 12. CDR1 is MDHEN and CDR2 is SYDVKM in the germline V gene. The CDR3 has 18 amino acids. Here the CDR3 reads CASSSGLADERSSYEQYF. CDR3 nucleotide sequence: TGTGCCAGCAGTTCAGGACTAGCGGACGAAAGGAGCTCCTACGAGCAGTACTTC.

This clonotype was seen at least ten times. CDR3 sequence: CASSLAGDHNEQFF. The DNA of the CDR3 is TGCGCCAGCAGCTTGGCTGGAGACCACAATGAGCAGTTCTTC. V is TRBV5-1 and J is TRBJ2-1; no firm D call. Deletions cut 0 bases from V and 5 bases from J, with 9 bases between. Per the germline V gene, CDR1 is SGHRS and CDR2 is YFSETQ. The CDR3 extends over 14 amino acids. The full variable domain, in which reference TRBV5-1 and TRBJ2-1 provide the parts outside the CDR3, is KAGVTQTPRYLIKTRGQQVTLSCSPISGHRSVSWYQQTPGQGLQFLFEYFSETQRNKGNFPGRFSGRQFSNSRSEMNVSTLELGDSALYLCASSLAGDHNEQFFGPGTRLTVL.

This clonotype was recorded at least ten times. This chain joins TRBV14 and TRBJ2-2; D may be TRBD1 (5 bases). Germline V gives CDR1 SGHDN, CDR2 FVKESK. The V gene lost 2 bases and the J gene lost 7 bases, with 17 bases spanning the gap. The CDR3 extends over 16 amino acids. CDR3 sequence reads: CASSQSQDGPFGELFF. CDR3 nucleotide sequence: TGTGCCAGCAGCCAATCACAGGACGGACCTTTCGGGGAGCTGTTTTTT.

This clonotype was seen ten or more times. V and J are TRBV4-1 and TRBJ1-5; tentatively, D is TRBD1 (5 bases). Germline V gene sequence: CDR1 MGHRA, CDR2 YSYEKL. Trimming stripped 4 bases from V and 7 bases from J, with 20 bases between. The CDR3 has 16 residues. The CDR3 sequence is CASSPYPTGRGQPQHF. CDR3 nucleotide sequence: TGCGCCAGCAGCCCCTATCCCACAGGTCGGGGACAGCCCCAGCATTTT.

This clonotype has ten or more counts. The rearrangement uses TRBV5-1 and TRBJ2-3, with TRBD2 matching 12 bases. Germline lookup yields CDR1 SGHRS and CDR2 YFSETQ. This CDR3 is built from 17 residues. J lost 2 bases, V lost 4 bases, and 8 bases had no gene match. The CDR3 here is CASSVGLAGRYTDTQYF. The CDR3 DNA follows: TGCGCCAGCAGCGTGGGACTAGCGGGCCGCTACACAGATACGCAGTATTTT.

This clonotype occurred many times. The CDR3 nucleotides read TGCAGCGTTGAGGTCCGCCCTGCAACTAATGAAAAACTGTTTTTT. It is translated as CSVEVRPATNEKLFF. J is TRBJ1-4 and V is TRBV29-1; D is ambiguous. The V end was cut by 3 bases, the J end by 0 bases, with 11 bases between. CDR1 SQVTM and CDR2 ANQGSEA come from the germline V gene. This CDR3 is 15 amino acids long.